The rows below give T cell receptor beta chains drawn from one sample of a study of blood T cell repertoires in COVID-19. Assay: immunoSEQ multiplex PCR; the TCRdb copy retains only in-frame clones and omits some. The sample shows a few hundred thousand clones, approximately 87% of them seen only once. The specimen was PBMCs or T cells enriched from blood (not recorded which). These receptors originate from a woman in her forties or fifties who had recovered from COVID-19. Both conserved end residues are part of each CDR3. Fields, in order: J gene, D gene, clone size, V gene, CDR3 protein, CDR3 DNA. D genes are given only for firm matches. Part of the rows lack a size; the others show once, few, many or a class for expanded clones.

TRBJ2-3,TRBD2,NA,TRBV7-2,CASSYVAGGHIDTQYF,TGTGCCAGCAGCTATGTAGCGGGGGGGCATATAGATACGCAGTATTTT
TRBJ2-7,TRBD1,NA,TRBV30,CAWSAGTGVVYEQYF,TGTGCCTGGAGTGCCGGGACAGGGGTGGTCTACGAGCAGTACTTC
TRBJ2-1,NA,NA,TRBV3-1/TRBV3-2,CASSQDFPTSRLYNEQFF,TGTGCCAGCAGCCAAGATTTCCCCACAAGTAGACTCTACAATGAGCAGTTCTTC
TRBJ2-7,TRBD2,NA,TRBV11-2,CASSFGLAVYEQYF,TGTGCCAGCAGCTTCGGACTAGCGGTTTACGAGCAGTACTTC
TRBJ1-1,NA,NA,TRBV24-1,CATSDPRGGTEAFF,TGTGCCACCAGTGACCCCAGGGGTGGGACTGAAGCTTTCTTT
TRBJ2-7,NA,NA,TRBV5-1,CASRAETEIYF,TGCGCCAGCCGGGCTGAGACAGAGATCTACTTC
TRBJ1-1,TRBD1,NA,TRBV5-1,CASSPGTGNTEAFF,TGCGCCAGCAGCCCCGGGACAGGGAACACTGAAGCTTTCTTT
TRBJ2-7,NA,NA,TRBV28,CASSDGGELGINEQYF,TGTGCCAGCAGCGACGGGGGAGAGCTGGGGATCAACGAGCAGTACTTC
TRBJ1-4,TRBD1,many,TRBV7-9,CASSSRRQGAANEKLFF,TGTGCCAGCAGCTCTCGTCGACAGGGGGCGGCTAATGAAAAACTGTTTTTT
TRBJ1-1,NA,NA,TRBV9,CASSVFDSMSEAFF,TGTGCCAGCAGCGTATTTGACAGTATGTCTGAAGCTTTCTTT
TRBJ1-4,NA,NA,TRBV7-9,CASSPVASSGELFF,TGTGCCAGCAGCCCCGTGGCTAGCTCTGGGGAACTGTTTTTT
TRBJ1-1,TRBD1,NA,TRBV24-1,CATSDFPSGQGANRSVAGEAFF,TGTGCCACCAGTGATTTCCCTTCTGGGCAGGGGGCGAATCGGTCTGTGGCTGGTGAAGCTTTCTTT
TRBJ1-2,NA,NA,TRBV28,CASSLWRSGYTF,TGTGCCAGCAGTTTGTGGAGGAGCGGCTACACCTTC